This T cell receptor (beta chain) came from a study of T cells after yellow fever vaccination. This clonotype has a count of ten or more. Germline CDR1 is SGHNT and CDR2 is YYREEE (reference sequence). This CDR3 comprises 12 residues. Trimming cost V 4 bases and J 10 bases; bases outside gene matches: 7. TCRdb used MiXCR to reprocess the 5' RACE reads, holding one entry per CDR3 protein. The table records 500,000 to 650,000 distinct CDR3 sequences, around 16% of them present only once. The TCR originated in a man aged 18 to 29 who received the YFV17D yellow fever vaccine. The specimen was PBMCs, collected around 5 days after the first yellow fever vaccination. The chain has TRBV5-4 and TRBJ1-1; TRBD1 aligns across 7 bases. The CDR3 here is CASSPGTDGAFF. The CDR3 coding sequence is TGTGCCAGCAGCCCCGGGACAGATGGAGCTTTCTTT.